Below are 22 T cell receptor beta chains sequenced from a single sample in a study of CDR3 diversity in severe acne (dated by TCRdb to 2018 to 2020). Libraries were built with PCR. The listed sequencing device is Illumina HiSeq 2000. TCRdb reprocessed the public reads (quality trimming at Q25 with fastp, clone calling with MiXCR) and kept in-frame beta chains. Records with the same CDR3 protein are collapsed into one entry carrying the most frequent genes and DNA. The sample table contains tens of thousands of distinct CDR3 sequences; only one count was recorded for approximately 51% of them. The ten top clones hold 13% to 15% of the sample. Sequences were obtained from blood. The receptors shown here come from a male donor in good health, without acne.

This chain connects TRBV11-1 to TRBJ1-1, with 8 nucleotides matching TRBD1. The CDR3 length is 15 residues. V lost 8 bases, J lost 4 bases, and 12 bases stayed unmatched. The germline gives CDR1 SGHAT, CDR2 FQDESV (reference sequence). CDR3 sequence reads: CASVVGAGGFTEAFF. CDR3 DNA sequence: TGTGCCAGCGTCGTGGGGGCAGGGGGCTTCACTGAAGCTTTCTTT.

This clonotype was picked up one time. The chain couples TRBV7-6 to TRBJ2-7, with 12 bases identical to TRBD2. Unmatched junction bases numbered 6, after V lost 5 bases and J lost 4 bases. The CDR3 spans 15 residues. Germline CDR1 and CDR2: SGHVS and FNYEAQ. CDR3 nucleotide sequence: TGTGCCAGCAGCACTAGCGGACTAGCGGGGTACGAGCAGTACTTC. Protein: CASSTSGLAGYEQYF. Full variable domain (outside the CDR3, taken from reference TRBV7-6 and TRBJ2-7): GAGVSQSPRYKVTKRGQDVALRCDPISGHVSLYWYRQALGQGPEFLTYFNYEAQQDKSGLPNDRFSAERPEGSISTLTIQRTEQRDSAMYRCASSTSGLAGYEQYFGPGTRLTVT.

The chain carries TRBV20-1 and TRBJ2-5; TRBD2 is a possible D gene (7 bases). V lost 3 bases to trimming and J lost 7 bases, with 15 bases between them. The CDR3 has 13 residues. The germline V gene encodes CDR1 DFQATT and CDR2 SNEGSKA (reference sequence). The DNA for the CDR3 is TGCAGTGCTAGGCCCAAGGGGGGGTGGACCCAGTACTTC. Encoded protein: CSARPKGGWTQYF.

This chain uses TRBV9 with TRBJ2-2; TRBD2 matches at 9 bases. This CDR3 has 16 residues. Germline CDR1 SGDLS, CDR2 YYNGEE. J was trimmed by 7 bases and V by 0 bases; bases with no gene match: 7. CDR3 protein: CASSVEAGGLGGELFF. DNA of the CDR3: TGTGCCAGCAGCGTAGAAGCGGGAGGACTGGGCGGGGAGCTGTTTTTT.

As concerns this clonotype: This may come from a read error, since a much larger clone is one base off. The rearrangement uses TRBV30 and TRBJ1-6; 7 nucleotides agree with TRBD1. V lost 4 bases and J lost 7; bases outside the gene matches: 10. Germline loops: CDR1 GTSNPN, CDR2 SVGIG (reference sequence). This CDR3 is 15 amino acids long. The CDR3 DNA sequence: TGTGCCTGGACCCAGACAGGGAATACCAATTCACCCCTCCACTTT. Translated, it gives CAWTQTGNTNSPLHF.

This clonotype is classed as medium-sized. The chain recombines TRBV25-1 with TRBJ2-7; 9 bases agree with TRBD1. Trimming at V came to 6 bases and at J to 4 bases, leaving 10 bases not matched to a gene. CDR3 length: 15 residues. In germline, CDR1 is MGHDK, CDR2 SYGVNS. The CDR3 region is CASRLGGTGFYEQYF. The CDR3, as DNA: TGTGCCAGCAGGCTAGGCGGGACAGGGTTTTACGAGCAGTACTTC.

About this clonotype: One junction end disagrees with the germline gene, perhaps due to a read error. V and J are TRBV10-3 and TRBJ2-7; 8 bases fit TRBD1. The V gene's germline CDR1 is ENHRY and CDR2 SYGVKD. The CDR3 runs to 16 residues. The CDR3 sequence: CASSYAGGTPSYEQYF. The CDR3, as DNA: TGTGCCAGCAGTTACGCAGGGGGCACCCCCTCCTACGAGCAGTACTTC.

This clonotype was picked up one time. The chain has TRBV5-1 and TRBJ2-7; 9 positions match TRBD1. Germline V gene lookup returns CDR1 SGHRS and CDR2 YFSETQ. This CDR3 region has 14 residues. J lost 6 bases, V lost 4 bases, and 8 bases had no gene match. CDR3 nucleotide sequence: TGCGCCAGCAGCGAACCGACAGGGGGTGGCGAGCAGTACTTC. Translated, it gives CASSEPTGGGEQYF.

V usage is TRBV7-8 and J usage is TRBJ2-5, with 13 positions matching TRBD2. The end of the DNA aligns better with TRBJ2-1, so the J call may be wrong. Germline V lookup: CDR1 SGHVS, CDR2 FQNEAQ. The CDR3 has 16 amino acids. DNA for the CDR3: TGTGCCAGCAGCCCGGGACTAGCGGGAACCTACAATGAGCAGTTCTTC. Protein product: CASSPGLAGTYNEQFF.

This clonotype was counted ten times or more. This chain links TRBV7-2 with TRBJ1-1; no clear D. This CDR3 has 15 amino acids. Trimming removed 3 bases from V and 1 base from J, with 12 bases in between. CDR1 is SGHTA, CDR2 FQGNSA, per germline. CDR3 DNA: TGTGCCAGCAGCTTCAGCCCCCGGGAGAACACTGAAGCTTTCTTT. Amino acid sequence: CASSFSPRENTEAFF.

This sequence joins TRBV20-1 and TRBJ2-3; 11 nucleotides align to TRBD2. The germline gives CDR1 DFQATT, CDR2 SNEGSKA (reference sequence). The CDR3 has 17 amino acids. After removal of 4 bases from V and 0 bases from J, the junction contained 9 bases not matched to a gene. The CDR3 bases are TGCAGTGCTAACGGGCTAGCGGGGGGAACTAGCACAGATACGCAGTATTTT. Its translation is CSANGLAGGTSTDTQYF.

This clonotype was observed at least ten times. CDR3 sequence: CAARRASANTGELFF. CDR3 sequence (DNA): TGTGCCGCGCGGCGGGCCAGTGCGAACACCGGGGAGCTGTTTTTT. V is TRBV6-5 and J is TRBJ2-2; the D gene is possibly TRBD2 (5 bases). Trimming took off 11 bases at V and 0 bases at J, with 16 bases between the two ends. CDR1 is MNHEY, CDR2 SVGAGI, per germline. The CDR3 loop spans 15 amino acids.

This clonotype was found a few times. This sequence joins TRBV5-4 and TRBJ2-5; 7 bases align to TRBD1. This CDR3 has 14 amino acids. Germline trimming cut 4 bases from V and 2 bases from J; bases unmatched to any gene: 5. CDR1 is SGHNT and CDR2 is YYREEE in the germline V gene (reference sequence). CDR3: CASSNLTGQETQYF. In DNA form, the CDR3 reads TGTGCCAGCAGCAATCTGACAGGGCAAGAGACCCAGTACTTC.

This clonotype appeared a few times. The chain carries TRBV6-1 and TRBJ2-2, with TRBD2 identical over 11 bases. V gave up 5 bases and J gave up 3 bases; unmatched junction bases: 5. Germline CDR1 MNHNS, CDR2 SASEGT. The CDR3 has 16 amino acids. The CDR3 region is CASSKGLAEDTGELFF. In DNA form, the CDR3 reads TGTGCCAGCAGTAAGGGACTAGCGGAAGACACCGGGGAGCTGTTTTTT.

The rearrangement uses TRBV29-1 and TRBJ1-1, with D possibly being TRBD1 (5 bases). V lost 4 bases to trimming and J lost 6 bases, with 6 bases between them. Germline assignment: CDR1 SQVTM and CDR2 ANQGSEA. The length of the CDR3 is 10 residues. The CDR3 reads CSVVGAEAFF. The CDR3 nucleotides are TGCAGCGTTGTGGGGGCTGAAGCTTTCTTT.

This clonotype was counted a few times. The chain combines TRBV27 with TRBJ2-7, with 7 bases that match TRBD2. This CDR3 is 14 amino acids long. V lost 0 bases, J lost 4 bases, and 3 bases stayed unmatched. Germline CDR1 and CDR2: MNHEY and SMNVEV (reference sequence). CDR3 sequence (DNA): TGTGCCAGCAGTTTATCGGGGGGGTTGTACGAGCAGTACTTC. Translating it yields CASSLSGGLYEQYF.

As regards this clonotype: Germline is not matched at one junction end, which may reflect a read error. V usage is TRBV7-2 and J usage is TRBJ2-5; 8 positions match TRBD1. From germline, CDR1 is SGHTA and CDR2 FQGNSA. The CDR3 has 14 residues. CDR3 in amino acids: CASRTPGGNETQSF. The CDR3 region has the DNA TGTGCCAGCAGAACCCCAGGGGGCAATGAGACCCAGTCCTTC.

In this sample, this clonotype turned up a few times. The rearrangement joins TRBV9 to TRBJ1-2; D ambiguous. V was trimmed by 0 bases and J by 9 bases, leaving 6 bases between them. Germline V gene lookup returns CDR1 SGDLS and CDR2 YYNGEE. The CDR3 is 11 residues long. The CDR3 DNA reads TGTGCCAGCAGCGTAGCCCTAAGCTACACCTTC. Translation gives CASSVALSYTF.

The V call is TRBV19, the J call TRBJ2-2; 15 bases map to TRBD2. This CDR3 is built from 18 residues. Trimming at V came to 3 bases and at J to 0 bases, leaving 2 bases not matched to a gene. Per germline, CDR1 LNHDA and CDR2 SQIVND (reference sequence). DNA for the CDR3: TGTGCCAGTAGTATGGGACTAGCGGGAGGATCGAACACCGGGGAGCTGTTTTTT. It codes for CASSMGLAGGSNTGELFF.

This clonotype has only a few counts. This rearrangement joins TRBV20-1 to TRBJ2-7, with D perhaps TRBD1 (6 bases). CDR3 length: 13 residues. The V gene's germline CDR1 is DFQATT and CDR2 SNEGSKA (reference sequence). Between the trimmed V and J ends, which lost 6 bases and 3 bases, there was a span of 15 bases. CDR3 DNA sequence: TGCAGTGCCACAGACAGGTACTACTACGAGCAGTACTTC. This codes for CSATDRYYYEQYF.

This clonotype was counted a few times. V is TRBV20-1 and J is TRBJ1-5; D may be TRBD1 (5 bases). Trimming removed 0 bases from V and 7 bases from J, with 10 bases in between. This CDR3 is built from 13 residues. Germline-derived CDR1 and CDR2 are DFQATT and SNEGSKA (reference sequence). In nucleotides, the CDR3 is TGCAGTGCTAGAGAGCGGGGACGACAGCCCCAGCATTTT. Translation: CSARERGRQPQHF.

V and J are TRBV15 and TRBJ2-3; no reliable D call. The ends were cut back, 0 bases at V and 1 base at J, with 11 bases in the middle. The CDR3 is 16 amino acids. CDR1 and CDR2 (germline): LNHNV, YYDKDF (reference sequence). CDR3 loop: CATSRDPAFRTDTQYF. The CDR3 DNA sequence: TGTGCCACCAGCAGAGACCCGGCGTTTCGCACAGATACGCAGTATTTT. The full variable domain, its missing parts supplied by reference TRBV15 and TRBJ2-3, is DAMVIQNPRYQVTQFGKPVTLSCSQTLNHNVMYWYQQKSSQAPKLLFHYYDKDFNNEADTPDNFQSRRPNTSFCFLDIRSPGLGDTAMYLCATSRDPAFRTDTQYFGPGTRLTVL.